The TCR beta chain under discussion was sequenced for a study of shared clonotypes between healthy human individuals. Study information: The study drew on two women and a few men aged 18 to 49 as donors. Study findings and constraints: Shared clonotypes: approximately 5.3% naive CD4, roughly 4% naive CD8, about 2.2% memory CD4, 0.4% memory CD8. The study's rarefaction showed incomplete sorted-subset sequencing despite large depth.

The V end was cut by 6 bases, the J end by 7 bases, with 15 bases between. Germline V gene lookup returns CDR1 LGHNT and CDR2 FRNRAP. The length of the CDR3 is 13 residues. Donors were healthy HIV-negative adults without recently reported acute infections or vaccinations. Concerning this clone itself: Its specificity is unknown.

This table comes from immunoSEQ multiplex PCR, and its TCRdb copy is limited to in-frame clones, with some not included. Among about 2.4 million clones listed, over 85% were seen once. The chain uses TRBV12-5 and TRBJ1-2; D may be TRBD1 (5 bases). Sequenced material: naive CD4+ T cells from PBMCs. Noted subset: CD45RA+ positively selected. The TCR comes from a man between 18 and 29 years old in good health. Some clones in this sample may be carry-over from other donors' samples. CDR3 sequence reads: CASGGGGSLGYTF. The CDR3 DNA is TGTGCTAGTGGCGGGGGGGGTTCCCTTGGCTACACCTTC.